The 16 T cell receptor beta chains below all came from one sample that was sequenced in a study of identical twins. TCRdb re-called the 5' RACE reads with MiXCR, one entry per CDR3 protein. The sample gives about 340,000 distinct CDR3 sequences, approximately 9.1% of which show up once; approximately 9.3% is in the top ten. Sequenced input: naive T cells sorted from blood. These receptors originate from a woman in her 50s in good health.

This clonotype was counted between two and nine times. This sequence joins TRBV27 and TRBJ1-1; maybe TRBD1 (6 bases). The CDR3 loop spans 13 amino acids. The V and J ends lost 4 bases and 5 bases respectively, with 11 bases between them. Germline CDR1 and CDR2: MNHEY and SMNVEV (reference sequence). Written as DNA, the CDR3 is TGTGCCAGCAGTTCGGATCAGGGGACTGAAGCTTTCTTT. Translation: CASSSDQGTEAFF.

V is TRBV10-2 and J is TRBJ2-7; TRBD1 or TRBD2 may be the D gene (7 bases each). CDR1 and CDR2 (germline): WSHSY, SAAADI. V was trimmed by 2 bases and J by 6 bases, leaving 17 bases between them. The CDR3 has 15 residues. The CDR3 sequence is CASSEGLGRGGEQYV. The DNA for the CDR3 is TGCGCCAGCAGTGAGGGGTTGGGCAGGGGGGGCGAGCAGTACGTC.

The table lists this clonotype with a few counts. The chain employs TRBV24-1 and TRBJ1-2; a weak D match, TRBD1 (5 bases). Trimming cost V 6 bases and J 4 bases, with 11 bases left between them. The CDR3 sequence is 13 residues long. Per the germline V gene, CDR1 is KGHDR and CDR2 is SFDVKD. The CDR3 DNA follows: TGTGCCACCAGTCGGGACGGCATCTATGGCTACACCTTC. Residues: CATSRDGIYGYTF.

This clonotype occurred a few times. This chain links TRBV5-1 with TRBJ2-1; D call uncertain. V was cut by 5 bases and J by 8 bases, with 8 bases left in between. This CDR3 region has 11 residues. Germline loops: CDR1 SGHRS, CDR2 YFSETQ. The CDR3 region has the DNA TGCGCCAGCAGAAGACTGGATGAGCAGTTCTTC. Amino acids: CASRRLDEQFF.

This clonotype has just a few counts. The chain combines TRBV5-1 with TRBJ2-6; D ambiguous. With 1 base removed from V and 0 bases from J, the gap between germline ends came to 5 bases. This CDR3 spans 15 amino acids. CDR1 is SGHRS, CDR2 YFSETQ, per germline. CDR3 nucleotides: TGCGCCAGCAGCTTGTCACTCTCTGGGGCCAACGTCCTGACTTTC. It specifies CASSLSLSGANVLTF.

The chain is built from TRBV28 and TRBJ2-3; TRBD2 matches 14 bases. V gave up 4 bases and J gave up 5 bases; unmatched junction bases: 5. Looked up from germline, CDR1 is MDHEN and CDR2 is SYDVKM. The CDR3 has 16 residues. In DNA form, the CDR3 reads TGTGCCAGCAGTTCCTGGACTAGCGGGAGGAGAGATACGCAGTATTTT. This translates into CASSSWTSGRRDTQYF.

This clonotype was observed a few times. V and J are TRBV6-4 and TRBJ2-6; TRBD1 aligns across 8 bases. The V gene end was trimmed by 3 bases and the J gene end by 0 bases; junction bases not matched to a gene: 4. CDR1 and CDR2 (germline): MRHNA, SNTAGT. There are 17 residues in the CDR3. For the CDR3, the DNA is TGTGCCAGCAGTGAGAGGACAGGGATCTCTGGGGCCAACGTCCTGACTTTC. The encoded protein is CASSERTGISGANVLTF.

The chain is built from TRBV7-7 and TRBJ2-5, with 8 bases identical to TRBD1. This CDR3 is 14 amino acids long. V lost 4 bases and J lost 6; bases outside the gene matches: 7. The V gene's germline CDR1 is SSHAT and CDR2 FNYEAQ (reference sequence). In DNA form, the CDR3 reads TGTGCCAGCAGCTCCGGACAGGGTTCGAAGACCCAGTACTTC. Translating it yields CASSSGQGSKTQYF. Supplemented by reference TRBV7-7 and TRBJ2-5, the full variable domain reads GAGVSQSPRYKVTKRGQDVTLRCDPISSHATLYWYQQALGQGPEFLTYFNYEAQPDKSGLPSDRFSAERPEGSISTLTIQRTEQRDSAMYRCASSSGQGSKTQYFGPGTRLLVL.

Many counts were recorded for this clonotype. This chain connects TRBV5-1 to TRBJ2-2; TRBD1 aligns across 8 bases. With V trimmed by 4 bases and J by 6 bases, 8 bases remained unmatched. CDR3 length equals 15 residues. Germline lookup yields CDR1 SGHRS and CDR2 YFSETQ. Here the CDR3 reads CASSGQGAPPGELFF. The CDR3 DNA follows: TGCGCCAGCAGCGGGCAGGGGGCGCCTCCCGGGGAGCTGTTTTTT. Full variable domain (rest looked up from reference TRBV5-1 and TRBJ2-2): KAGVTQTPRYLIKTRGQQVTLSCSPISGHRSVSWYQQTPGQGLQFLFEYFSETQRNKGNFPGRFSGRQFSNSRSEMNVSTLELGDSALYLCASSGQGAPPGELFFGEGSRLTVL.

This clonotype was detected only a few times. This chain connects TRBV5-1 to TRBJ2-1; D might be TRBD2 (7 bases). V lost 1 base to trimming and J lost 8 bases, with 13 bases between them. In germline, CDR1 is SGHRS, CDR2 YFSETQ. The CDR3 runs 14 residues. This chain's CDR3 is CASSLRGGGDEQFF. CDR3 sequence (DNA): TGCGCCAGCAGCTTGAGGGGCGGGGGCGATGAGCAGTTCTTC.

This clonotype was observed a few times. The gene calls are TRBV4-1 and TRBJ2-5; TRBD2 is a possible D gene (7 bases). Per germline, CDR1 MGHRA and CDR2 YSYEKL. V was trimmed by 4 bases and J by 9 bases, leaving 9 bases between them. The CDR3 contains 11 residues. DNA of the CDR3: TGCGCCAGCAGCCGGGGGGGCGCCCAGTACTTC. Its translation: CASSRGGAQYF.

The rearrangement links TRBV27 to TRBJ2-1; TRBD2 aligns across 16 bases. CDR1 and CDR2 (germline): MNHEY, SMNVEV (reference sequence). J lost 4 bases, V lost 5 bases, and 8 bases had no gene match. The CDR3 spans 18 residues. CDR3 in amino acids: CASSPGTSGRANYNEQFF. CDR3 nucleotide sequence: TGTGCCAGCAGTCCCGGGACTAGCGGGAGGGCGAATTACAATGAGCAGTTCTTC.

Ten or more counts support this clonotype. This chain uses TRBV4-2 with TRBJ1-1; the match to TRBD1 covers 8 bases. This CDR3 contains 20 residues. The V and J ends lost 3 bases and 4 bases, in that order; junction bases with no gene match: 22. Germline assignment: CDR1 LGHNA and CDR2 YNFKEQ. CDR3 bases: TGTGCCAGCAGCCACCCCCTGCTAGGACAGGGTGGCCGGCGGAGCACTGAAGCTTTCTTT. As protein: CASSHPLLGQGGRRSTEAFF.

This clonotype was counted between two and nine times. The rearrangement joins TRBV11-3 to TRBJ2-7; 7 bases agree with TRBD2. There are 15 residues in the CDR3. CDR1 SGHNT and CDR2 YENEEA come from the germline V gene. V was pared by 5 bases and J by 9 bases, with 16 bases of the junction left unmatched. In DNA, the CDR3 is TGTGCCAGCAGCGGATACCCCACGGGAGGCCGCATGCAGTACTTC. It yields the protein CASSGYPTGGRMQYF. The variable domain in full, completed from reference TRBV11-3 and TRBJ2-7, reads EAGVVQSPRYKIIEKKQPVAFWCNPISGHNTLYWYLQNLGQGPELLIRYENEEAVDDSQLPKDRFSAERLKGVDSTLKIQPAELGDSAVYLCASSGYPTGGRMQYFGPGTRLTVT.

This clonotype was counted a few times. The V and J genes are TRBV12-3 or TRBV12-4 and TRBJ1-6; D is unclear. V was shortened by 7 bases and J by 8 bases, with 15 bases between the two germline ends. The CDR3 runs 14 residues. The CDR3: CASTKAGGYSPLHF. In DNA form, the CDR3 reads TGTGCCAGCACCAAGGCGGGAGGTTATTCACCCCTCCACTTT.

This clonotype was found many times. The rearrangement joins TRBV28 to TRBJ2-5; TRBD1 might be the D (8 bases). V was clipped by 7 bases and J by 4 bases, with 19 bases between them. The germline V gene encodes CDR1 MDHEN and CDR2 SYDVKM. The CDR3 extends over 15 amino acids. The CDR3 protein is CASTVGQGGRETQYF. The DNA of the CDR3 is TGTGCCAGCACCGTTGGACAGGGCGGGAGAGAGACCCAGTACTTC.